The 5 T cell receptor beta chains given below trace back to one sample, sequenced in a study of blood T cell repertoires in COVID-19. Libraries were prepared by immunoSEQ multiplex PCR; TCRdb keeps only in-frame clonotypes and omits some of them. The table records 20,000 to 25,000 clones, about 88% of them present only once. What was sequenced was peripheral blood. All receptors derive from a human donor in a cohort sampled during active COVID-19. The donor label of this sample is uncertain.

The rearrangement uses TRBV3-1 (or the pseudogene TRBV3-2) and TRBJ2-6; D is unresolved. This CDR3 region has 15 residues. Germline V lookup: CDR1 LGHDT, CDR2 YNNKEL (reference sequence). V was pared by 1 base and J by 0 bases, with 4 bases between. CDR3 sequence reads: CASSQGISGANVLTF. CDR3 DNA sequence: TGTGCCAGCAGCCAAGGTATCTCTGGGGCCAACGTCCTGACTTTC.

V gene TRBV5-1 combines with J gene TRBJ2-3; TRBD2 matches at 8 bases. V lost 5 bases, J lost 4 bases, and 6 bases stayed unmatched. Germline lookup yields CDR1 SGHRS and CDR2 YFSETQ. The CDR3 has 14 amino acids. The CDR3 nucleotides are TGCGCCAGCAGTTTTAGCGGGATGGCAGATACGCAGTATTTT. It translates to CASSFSGMADTQYF.

V gene TRBV6-6 combines with J gene TRBJ2-5; no clear D. The V end lost 5 bases, the J end lost 4 bases, and 11 bases lay between the germline ends. Per germline, CDR1 MNHNY and CDR2 SVGAGI (reference sequence). The length of the CDR3 is 13 residues. The CDR3 protein is CASSPTLRETQYF. As DNA, the CDR3 is TGTGCCAGCAGTCCGACATTACGAGAGACCCAGTACTTC.

Note on this clone: At one boundary the junction diverges from the germline segment, which might be a read error. The chain combines TRBV6-5 with TRBJ2-4, with 7 bases fitting TRBD1. Germline V gene data show CDR1 as MNHEY and CDR2 as SVGAGI. The CDR3 has 14 amino acids. The CDR3 DNA sequence: TGTGCCAGCAGCTCTACTGACAGGGTCGGTTTTTGGTGCTTC. This encodes CASSSTDRVGFWCF.

The J gene is TRBJ2-1, the V gene TRBV12-3 or TRBV12-4; no clear D gene. Trimming stripped 3 bases from V and 10 bases from J, with 7 bases between. CDR3 length: 11 residues. The CDR3 here is CASSFISEQFF. The CDR3 region has the DNA TGTGCCAGCAGTTTTATCTCGGAGCAGTTCTTC.